This T cell receptor beta chain was found in a study of graft-versus-host responses after intestinal transplantation listed by TCRdb under 2021. Study-level background: Multivisceral, liver-intestinal, or isolated intestinal transplants were received by the recipients. All recipients received anti-thymocyte globulin induction followed by maintenance tacrolimus and steroids for two to four years. Bulk TCR-beta CDR3 sequencing was used to track graft-versus-host and host-versus-graft alloreactive T cell clones in the graft, circulation and bone marrow after intestinal transplantation. To identify alloreactive clones, pre-transplant mixed lymphocyte reaction products were sequenced and compared with unstimulated pre-transplant donor and recipient T cells. Of the roughly 24 intestinal transplant recipients enrolled in the cohort, one of whom was a retransplant, 3 patients without pretransplant specimens were excluded. Donor T cell macrochimerism was defined as a peak of at least 4% donor T cells among recipient peripheral blood mononuclear cells. Rather than being sequenced by the commercial service, samples from three later patients were sequenced in-house on an Illumina MiSeq and processed with MiXCR. Study-level results and caveats: GvH clones were found in recipient bone marrow, and some of the GvH clones appeared earlier in ileal mucosa or blood, which is consistent with an intestinal mucosal origin. Conclusions were limited by the relatively low number and heterogeneity of intestinal transplant patients. Early after transplant, peak levels of circulating GvH clones were associated with declines in HvG clones. High GvH to HvG T cell clonal ratios were observed in the allografts of patients with donor T cell macrochimerism.

Germline trimming: 3 bases from V, 9 bases from J; junction bases outside gene matches: 13. From the cysteine through the phenylalanine, the CDR3 covers 16 amino acids. Of all the DNA, just the CDR3 is kept, 48 bases in frame from base 1. Via the germline V gene, CDR1 is SGHRS and CDR2 YFSETQ. This clone was detected only a few times. This clone's antigen is unknown. Base-call qualities are not available, and no considerably larger clone is one nucleotide away. Sample time point, as interpreted from the label and publication: postoperative day 105 after intestinal transplantation (dayNNNN = postoperative day). Intraepithelial and lamina propria lymphocytes were isolated from graft specimens using dithiothreitol, EDTA incubations and collagenase D digestion. Bulk TCR-beta sequencing was performed on serial intestinal graft biopsy specimens collected as late as 600 days after transplant. Library prep was done by the immunoSEQ multiplex PCR assay. For most patients, high-throughput TCR-beta CDR3 sequencing of genomic DNA was performed by Adaptive Biotechnologies. In the paper's pipeline: Adaptive's ImmunoSEQ software supplied the TCR sequencing data for 15 to 20 patients, while MiXCR and VDJtools were used to process a few other patients. CDR3 nucleotide sequences shared by donor and recipient were removed because the origin of these sequences could not be assigned. At least 2-fold expansion over unstimulated cells and a minimum CFSE-low frequency of 0.002% (template counts) or 0.001% (read counts) were required for clones to be classified as alloreactive. Clones were considered mappable if detected in sequenced pre-transplant spleen, lymph node, or MLR CFSE-low populations of the donor or recipient. The cumulative frequency of alloreactive clones was calculated as a percentage of all sequences, weighted by copy number. TCRdb provides this immuneACCESS table in a form limited to in-frame rearrangements. Some clones are lacking; in checked studies, under half of them reflect an unresolved V gene, and why the rest are absent is not known. The V and J calls and clone size are taken from that table; D and trimming were inferred from the DNA. Within this sample are about 4,100 clones, with 84% of them counted one time only. The top ten hold roughly 6.7% of the sample.

Sequencing used ileum tissue, obtained 105 days after intestinal transplantation. Recombination joined TRBV5-1 with TRBJ2-7; a stretch of 12 junction bases matches TRBD2. The clonotype was recovered from a human patient who received an intestinal transplant, so some T cells may come from the graft donor. The DNA reads as follows: TGCGCCAGCAGCTCAGGACTAGCGGGGATTCCGTGGGGGCAGTACTTC. This gives the protein CASSSGLAGIPWGQYF.